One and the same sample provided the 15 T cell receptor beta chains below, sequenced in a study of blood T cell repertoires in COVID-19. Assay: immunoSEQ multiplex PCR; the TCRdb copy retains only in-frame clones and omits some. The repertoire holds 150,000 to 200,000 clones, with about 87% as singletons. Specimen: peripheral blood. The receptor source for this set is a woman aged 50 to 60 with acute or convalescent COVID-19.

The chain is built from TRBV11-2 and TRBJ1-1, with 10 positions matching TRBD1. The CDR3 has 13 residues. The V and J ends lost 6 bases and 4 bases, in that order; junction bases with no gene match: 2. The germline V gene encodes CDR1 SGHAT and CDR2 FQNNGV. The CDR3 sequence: CASRRTGGTEAFF. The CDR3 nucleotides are TGTGCCAGCAGACGGACAGGGGGCACTGAAGCTTTCTTT.

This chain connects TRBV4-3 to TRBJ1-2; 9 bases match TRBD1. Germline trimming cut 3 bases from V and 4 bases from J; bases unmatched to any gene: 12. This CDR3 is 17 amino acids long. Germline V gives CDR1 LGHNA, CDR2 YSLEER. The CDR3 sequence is CASSQYSSETGGYGYTF. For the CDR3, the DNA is TGCGCCAGCAGCCAGTACTCCTCCGAGACAGGGGGCTATGGCTACACCTTC.

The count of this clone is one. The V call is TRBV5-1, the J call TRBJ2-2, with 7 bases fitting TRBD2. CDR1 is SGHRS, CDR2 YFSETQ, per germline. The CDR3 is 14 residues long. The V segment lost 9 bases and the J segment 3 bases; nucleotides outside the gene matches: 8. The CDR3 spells CATSSGVYTGELFF. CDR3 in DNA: TGCGCCACCTCCAGCGGGGTCTACACCGGGGAGCTGTTTTTT.

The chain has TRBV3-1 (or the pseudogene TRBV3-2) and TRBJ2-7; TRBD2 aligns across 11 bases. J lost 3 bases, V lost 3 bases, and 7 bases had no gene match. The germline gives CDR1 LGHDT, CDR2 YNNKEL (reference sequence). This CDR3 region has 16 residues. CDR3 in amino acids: CASSQAGTSGYYEQYF. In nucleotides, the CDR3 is TGTGCCAGCAGCCAGGCCGGGACTAGCGGATACTACGAGCAGTACTTC.

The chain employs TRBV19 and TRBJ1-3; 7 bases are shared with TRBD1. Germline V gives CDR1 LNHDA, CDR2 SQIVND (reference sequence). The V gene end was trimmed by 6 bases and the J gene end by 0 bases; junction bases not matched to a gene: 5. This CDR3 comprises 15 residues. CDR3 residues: CASSPGQSSGNTIYF. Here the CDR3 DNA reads TGTGCCAGTAGCCCGGGACAGTCCTCTGGAAACACCATATATTTT.

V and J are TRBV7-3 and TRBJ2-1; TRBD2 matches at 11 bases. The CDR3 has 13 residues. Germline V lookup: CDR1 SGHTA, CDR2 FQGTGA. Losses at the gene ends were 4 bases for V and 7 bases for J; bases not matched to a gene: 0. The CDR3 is CASSSSGGNEQFF. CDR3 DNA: TGTGCCAGCAGCTCTAGCGGGGGGAATGAGCAGTTCTTC.

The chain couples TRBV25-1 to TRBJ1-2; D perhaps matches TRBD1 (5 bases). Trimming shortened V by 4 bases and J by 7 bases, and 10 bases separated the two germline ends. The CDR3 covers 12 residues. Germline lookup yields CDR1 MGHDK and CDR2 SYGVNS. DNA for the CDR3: TGTGCCAGCAGTGTAGGGGTTGCTGGCTACACCTTC. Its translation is CASSVGVAGYTF.

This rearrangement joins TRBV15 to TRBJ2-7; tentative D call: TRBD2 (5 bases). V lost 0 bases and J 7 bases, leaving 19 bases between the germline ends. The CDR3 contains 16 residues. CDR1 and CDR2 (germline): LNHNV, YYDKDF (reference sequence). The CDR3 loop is CATSRDKSVSPGEQYF. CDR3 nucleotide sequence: TGTGCCACCAGCAGAGACAAATCTGTCAGCCCGGGAGAGCAGTACTTC.

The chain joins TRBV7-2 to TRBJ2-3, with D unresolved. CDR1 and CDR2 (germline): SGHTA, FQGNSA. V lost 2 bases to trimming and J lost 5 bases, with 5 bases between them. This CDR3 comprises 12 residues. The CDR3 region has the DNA TGTGCCAGCAGCTTATACGGAGATACGCAGTATTTT. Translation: CASSLYGDTQYF.

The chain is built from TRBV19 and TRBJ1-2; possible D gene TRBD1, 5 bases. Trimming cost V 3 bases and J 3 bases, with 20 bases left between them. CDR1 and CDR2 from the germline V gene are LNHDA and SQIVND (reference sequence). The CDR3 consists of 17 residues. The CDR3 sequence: CASSINRQNIYDYGYTF. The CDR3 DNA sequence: TGTGCCAGTAGTATTAATCGACAGAACATTTATGACTATGGCTACACCTTC.

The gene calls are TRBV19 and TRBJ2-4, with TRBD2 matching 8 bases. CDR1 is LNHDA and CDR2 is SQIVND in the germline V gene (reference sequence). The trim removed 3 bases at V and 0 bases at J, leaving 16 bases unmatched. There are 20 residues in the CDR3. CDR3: CASSMARGVSGDLAKNIQYF. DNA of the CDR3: TGTGCCAGTAGTATGGCCAGGGGCGTTAGCGGGGACCTAGCCAAAAACATTCAGTACTTC.

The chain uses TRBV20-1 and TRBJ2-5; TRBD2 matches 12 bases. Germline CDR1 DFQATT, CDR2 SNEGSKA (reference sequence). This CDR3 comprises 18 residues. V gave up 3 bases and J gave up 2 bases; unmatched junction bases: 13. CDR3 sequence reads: CSASRLAGGNPPQETQYF. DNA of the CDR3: TGCAGTGCTAGTCGGCTAGCGGGAGGGAACCCCCCACAAGAGACCCAGTACTTC.

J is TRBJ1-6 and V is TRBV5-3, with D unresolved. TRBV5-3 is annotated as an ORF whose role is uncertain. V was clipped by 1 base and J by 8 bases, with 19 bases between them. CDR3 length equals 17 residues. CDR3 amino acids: CARSLLLLQIGDSPLHF. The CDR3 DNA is TGTGCCAGAAGCTTGCTCCTTCTGCAAATCGGGGATTCACCCCTCCACTTT.

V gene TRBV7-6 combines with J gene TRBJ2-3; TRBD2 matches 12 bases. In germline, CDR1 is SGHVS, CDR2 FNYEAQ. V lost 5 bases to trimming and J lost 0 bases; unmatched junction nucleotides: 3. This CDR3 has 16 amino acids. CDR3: CASSLGLAGSTDTQYF. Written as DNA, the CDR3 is TGTGCCAGCAGCCTAGGACTAGCGGGGAGCACAGATACGCAGTATTTT.

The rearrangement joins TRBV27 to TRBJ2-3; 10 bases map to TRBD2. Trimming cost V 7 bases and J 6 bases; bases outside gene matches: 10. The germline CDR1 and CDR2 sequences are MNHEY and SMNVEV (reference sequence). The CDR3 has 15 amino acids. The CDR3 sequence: CASTKLAGFRDTQYF. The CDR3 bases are TGTGCCAGCACTAAACTAGCGGGGTTCCGGGATACGCAGTATTTT.